This T cell receptor beta chain was recorded in a study of long-term antiretroviral therapy in people with HIV. The immunoSEQ assay was v3.0, run at survey level. Assay: immunoSEQ multiplex PCR; the TCRdb copy retains only in-frame clones and omits some. In the table there are almost 25,000 clones, around 80% of which are singletons. The CDR3 has 14 amino acids. V was pared by 3 bases and J by 0 bases, with 1 base of the junction left unmatched. CDR1 LNHDA and CDR2 SQIVND come from the germline V gene (reference sequence). The specimen comprised unsorted PBMCs, sampled 3 years after starting antiretroviral therapy. The J gene is TRBJ2-7, the V gene TRBV19, with TRBD2 matching 8 bases. This TCR was sampled from a man aged 45-65 years with HIV. This CDR3 reads CASSIGGASYEQYF. DNA for the CDR3: TGTGCCAGTAGTATCGGGGGGGCCTCCTACGAGCAGTACTTC. The whole variable domain, filled in from reference TRBV19 and TRBJ2-7, reads DGGITQSPKYLFRKEGQNVTLSCEQNLNHDAMYWYRQDPGQGLRLIYYSQIVNDFQKGDIAEGYSVSREKKESFPLTVTSAQKNPTAFYLCASSIGGASYEQYFGPGTRLTVT.